What follows is one T cell receptor beta chain and its context. These data belong to a study of blood T cell repertoires in COVID-19. Study details: Whether acute or convalescent, the COVID-19 samples came from the United States, Italy and Spain. PBMCs, B-cell-depleted T cells, or T cells provided the cDNA or gDNA that made up the material.

CDR1 DFQATT and CDR2 SNEGSKA come from the germline V gene (reference sequence). Trimming pared 3 bases from V and 3 bases from J, leaving 14 bases between. The CDR3 is made up of 14 amino acids. Clones were read by immunoSEQ multiplex PCR, and TCRdb kept only the in-frame ones, dropping some. Here the sample spans approximately 470,000 clones, roughly 88% being singletons. The receptor's source is a human donor in a cohort sampled during active COVID-19. Sequencing input: peripheral blood. The chain joins TRBV20-1 to TRBJ1-1; D perhaps matches TRBD1 (5 bases). The CDR3 DNA reads TGCAGTGCTAGTAGGCCAGGGCCCTACACTGAAGCTTTCTTT. Translating it yields CSASRPGPYTEAFF.